This T cell receptor (beta chain) stems from a study of OX40 agonist ivuxolimab in advanced cancers. About the research overall: Patients were dosed with the agonistic anti-OX40 (CD134) antibody ivuxolimab. Patients with prior anti-PD-1, anti-PD-L1 or anti-CTLA-4 therapy were eligible; roughly 40% had some. Each dose-escalation patient presented with hepatocellular carcinoma, melanoma, renal cell or head and neck cancer.

Generated by immunoSEQ multiplex PCR, the TCRdb table keeps only in-frame clones and is missing some. This sample yields about 95,000 clones, of which roughly nine tenths are seen a single time; 2.6% belongs to the top ten. Study-level results: Expanded clones were, on average, more numerous among CD8+ T cells than CD4+.

On this clone itself: Its antigen is still unknown. Other nucleotide sequences in the sample specify the same CDR3.

Trimming at V came to 4 bases and at J to 5 bases, leaving 6 bases not matched to a gene. CDR3 length: 14 amino acids. CDR1 and CDR2 (germline): LGHNA, YNFKEQ. Sequencing used CD4+ or CD8+ T cells sorted from blood, obtained in a trial of the OX40 agonist ivuxolimab. The chain uses TRBV4-2 and TRBJ2-3; 7 bases match TRBD2. The sequence came from an adult with an advanced solid tumor such as melanoma, head and neck, liver or kidney cancer. The CDR3 is CASSRRTGGDTQYF. In nucleotides, the CDR3 is TGTGCCAGCAGCCGCCGGACGGGGGGAGATACGCAGTATTTT.